These 12 T cell receptor beta chains originate from one sample sequenced in a study of blood T cell repertoires in COVID-19. Method: immunoSEQ multiplex PCR; TCRdb's copy keeps in-frame clones and lacks some. The table includes some 180,000 clones, around 87% detected once. The sample taken for sequencing was peripheral blood. All receptors come from a woman older than 75 with COVID-19, enrolled during active disease.

The chain recombines TRBV7-9 with TRBJ2-1; the match to TRBD2 covers 10 bases. The CDR3 sequence is 19 residues long. The V gene end was trimmed by 4 bases and the J gene end by 0 bases; junction bases not matched to a gene: 12. Germline V gene data show CDR1 as SEHNR and CDR2 as FQNEAQ (reference sequence). The CDR3 coding sequence is TGTGCCAGCAGCTCCGGGACCCTCTCTAGCGGGAGCTCCTACAATGAGCAGTTCTTC. Amino acid sequence: CASSSGTLSSGSSYNEQFF.

This clone showed up just a few times. This rearrangement joins TRBV13 to TRBJ2-3; TRBD2 agrees at 7 bases. V shed 5 bases, J shed 0 bases, and the junction held 5 bases outside the gene matches. CDR3 length: 15 residues. Germline CDR1 reads PRHDT; CDR2 reads FYEKMQ (reference sequence). This CDR3 reads CASSRSGISTDTQYF. CDR3 nucleotide sequence: TGTGCCAGCAGCCGAAGCGGGATTAGCACAGATACGCAGTATTTT.

The chain couples TRBV19 to TRBJ1-5; TRBD1 aligns across 10 bases. The germline gives CDR1 LNHDA, CDR2 SQIVND (reference sequence). V was pared by 6 bases and J by 0 bases, with 2 bases of the junction left unmatched. This CDR3 has 15 residues. DNA of the CDR3: TGTGCCAGTAGGACAGGGGGCGTTAGCAATCAGCCCCAGCATTTT. Its protein product is CASRTGGVSNQPQHF. Variable domain in full (rest from reference TRBV19 and TRBJ1-5): DGGITQSPKYLFRKEGQNVTLSCEQNLNHDAMYWYRQDPGQGLRLIYYSQIVNDFQKGDIAEGYSVSREKKESFPLTVTSAQKNPTAFYLCASRTGGVSNQPQHFGDGTRLSIL.

V usage is TRBV29-1 and J usage is TRBJ2-1; 15 bases align to TRBD2. The CDR3 has 14 amino acids. Germline assignment: CDR1 SQVTM and CDR2 ANQGSEA. J was trimmed by 3 bases and V by 6 bases; bases with no gene match: 0. The DNA for the CDR3 is TGCAGCGTGGGACTAGCGGGAGGCTACAATGAGCAGTTCTTC. Amino acid sequence: CSVGLAGGYNEQFF.

The CDR3 is CASSPGRHTGELFF. The CDR3 DNA sequence: TGTGCCAGCAGCCCCGGGAGGCACACCGGGGAGCTGTTTTTT. The chain has TRBV7-2 and TRBJ2-2; 7 bases match TRBD2. With 5 bases clipped from V and 3 bases from J, the junction kept 3 bases outside the gene matches. Germline V gives CDR1 SGHTA, CDR2 FQGNSA. The CDR3 extends over 14 amino acids.

V usage is TRBV10-3 and J usage is TRBJ1-5; no clear D. Germline CDR1 and CDR2: ENHRY and SYGVKD. The ends were cut back, 11 bases at V and 1 base at J, with 15 bases in the middle. The CDR3 loop spans 14 amino acids. CDR3 loop: CASNEGGSNQPQHF. The CDR3 DNA reads TGTGCCTCCAATGAGGGAGGGAGCAATCAGCCCCAGCATTTT.

The rearrangement links TRBV4-3 to TRBJ2-7; the D gene is possibly TRBD2 (6 bases). From germline, CDR1 is LGHNA and CDR2 YSLEER. This CDR3 comprises 14 residues. Trimming left V 0 bases short and J 5 bases short, with 11 bases between. As DNA, the CDR3 is TGCGCCAGCAGCCAAGATCCAGGGAGGAACGAGCAGTACTTC. This gives the protein CASSQDPGRNEQYF.

The genes are TRBV5-4 and TRBJ2-7; no clear D. The germline V and J ends were trimmed by 2 bases and 6 bases, with 12 bases remaining between them. Germline lookup yields CDR1 SGHNT and CDR2 YYREEE (reference sequence). CDR3 length: 13 residues. CDR3 bases: TGTGCCAGCAGCTTCAACTTCCGTAGCGAGCAGTACTTC. This translates into CASSFNFRSEQYF.

The chain recombines TRBV28 with TRBJ2-1; D might be TRBD2 (6 bases). The germline V and J ends were trimmed by 3 bases and 3 bases, with 12 bases remaining between them. Germline V CDR1 and CDR2: MDHEN, SYDVKM. The CDR3 sequence is 15 residues long. CDR3 amino acids: CASSLAGLFYNEQFF. DNA of the CDR3: TGTGCCAGCAGTTTGGCTGGACTATTCTACAATGAGCAGTTCTTC. Together with reference TRBV28 and TRBJ2-1, the CDR3 gives the full variable domain: DVKVTQSSRYLVKRTGEKVFLECVQDMDHENMFWYRQDPGLGLRLIYFSYDVKMKEKGDIPEGYSVSREKKERFSLILESASTNQTSMYLCASSLAGLFYNEQFFGPGTRLTVL.

The chain recombines TRBV5-4 with TRBJ2-7; 11 bases are a match to TRBD2. V lost 4 bases and J lost 9; bases outside the gene matches: 12. This CDR3 has 15 amino acids. Germline CDR1 reads SGHNT; CDR2 reads YYREEE (reference sequence). The CDR3 nucleotides are TGTGCCAGCAGCCCGGAGGGTAGCGGGAGGGCCATGCAGTACTTC. The encoded protein is CASSPEGSGRAMQYF. Combining the CDR3 with reference TRBV5-4 and TRBJ2-7 gives the whole variable domain ETGVTQSPTHLIKTRGQQVTLRCSSQSGHNTVSWYQQALGQGPQFIFQYYREEENGRGNFPPRFSGLQFPNYSSELNVNALELDDSALYLCASSPEGSGRAMQYFGPGTRLTVT.

The chain uses TRBV19 and TRBJ2-3, with 8 bases identical to TRBD1. Germline values: CDR1 LNHDA, CDR2 SQIVND (reference sequence). Trimming took 4 bases from V and 5 from J; bases not matched to a gene: 8. This CDR3 has 15 residues. The CDR3 protein is CASSTGQGRIDTQYF. The DNA for the CDR3 is TGTGCCAGTAGTACCGGACAGGGTCGGATAGATACGCAGTATTTT.

The chain couples TRBV6-6 to TRBJ2-1; possibly TRBD1 for D (5 bases). Germline V gives CDR1 MNHNY, CDR2 SVGAGI (reference sequence). The CDR3 runs 12 residues. V shed 7 bases and J shed 7 bases, with 11 bases lying between them. The CDR3 here is CASTEGENEQFF. CDR3 nucleotide sequence: TGTGCCAGCACCGAAGGGGAAAATGAGCAGTTCTTC.